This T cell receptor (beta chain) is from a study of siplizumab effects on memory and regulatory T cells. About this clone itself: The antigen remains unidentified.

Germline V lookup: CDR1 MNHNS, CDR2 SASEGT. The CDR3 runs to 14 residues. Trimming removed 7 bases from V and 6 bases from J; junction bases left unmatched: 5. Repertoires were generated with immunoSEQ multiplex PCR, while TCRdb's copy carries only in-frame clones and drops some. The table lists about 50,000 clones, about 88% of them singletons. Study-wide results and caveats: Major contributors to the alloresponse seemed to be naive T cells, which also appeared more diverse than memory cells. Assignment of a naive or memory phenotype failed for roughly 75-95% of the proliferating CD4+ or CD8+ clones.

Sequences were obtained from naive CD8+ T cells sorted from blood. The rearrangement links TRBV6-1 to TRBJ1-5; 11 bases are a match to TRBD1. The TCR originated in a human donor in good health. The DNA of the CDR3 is TGTGCCAGCACTGGACAGGGGGCAGGTCAGCCCCAGCATTTT. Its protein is CASTGQGAGQPQHF.